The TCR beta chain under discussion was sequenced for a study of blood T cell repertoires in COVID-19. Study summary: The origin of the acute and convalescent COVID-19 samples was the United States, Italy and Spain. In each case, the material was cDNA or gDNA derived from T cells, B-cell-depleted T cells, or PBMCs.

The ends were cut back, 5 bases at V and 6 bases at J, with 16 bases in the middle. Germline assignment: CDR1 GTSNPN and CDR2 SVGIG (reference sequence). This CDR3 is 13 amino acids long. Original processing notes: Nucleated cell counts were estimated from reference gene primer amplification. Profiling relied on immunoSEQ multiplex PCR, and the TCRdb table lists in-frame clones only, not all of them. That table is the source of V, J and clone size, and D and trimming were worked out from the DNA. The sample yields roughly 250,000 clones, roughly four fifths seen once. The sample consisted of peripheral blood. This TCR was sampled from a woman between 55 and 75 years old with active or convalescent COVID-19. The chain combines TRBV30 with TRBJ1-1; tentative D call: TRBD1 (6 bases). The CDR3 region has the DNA TGTGCCTGGGGGCGGGGGGCGCCCTCTGAAGCTTTCTTT. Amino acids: CAWGRGAPSEAFF.